This TCR beta chain was identified in a study of beta chain features in type 1 diabetes. Study-wide points: When Type 1 diabetes patients were examined, their TCRB CDR3s proved moderately but significantly shorter in all four CD4+ subsets.

Concerning this clone: Its antigen is not identified.

Investigators reverse transcribed all isolated RNA, so they sequenced expressed TCRB transcripts. TCRdb's copy holds only in-frame clones and misses some; the assay was immunoSEQ multiplex PCR. Seen here are about 340,000 clones, approximately 13% observed once, and the top ten hold about 0.016%. The CDR3 extends over 18 amino acids. Trimming stripped 0 bases from V and 2 bases from J, with 20 bases between. The V gene's germline CDR1 is SGHRS and CDR2 YFSETQ. The sequence came from a woman under 30 with type 1 diabetes. Sequences were obtained from naive CD4+ T cells from blood. This rearrangement joins TRBV5-1 to TRBJ1-2, with D unclear. The CDR3 reads CASSLGLGTVVFNYGYTF. The CDR3 DNA follows: TGCGCCAGCAGCTTGGGCCTTGGAACAGTCGTATTCAACTATGGCTACACCTTC.